The clone carrying this T cell receptor beta chain occurred many times. Its antigen remains unidentified. Looked up from germline, CDR1 is SGHVS and CDR2 is FQNEAQ. The CDR3 has 12 amino acids. The V end was cut by 1 base, the J end by 7 bases, with 5 bases between. The record originates from a study of T cell repertoires in cytomegalovirus infection. Across the whole study: Recently identified HLA-C-restricted and well-studied HLA-B-restricted CMV epitopes were used. It was the public TCR beta signatures that indicated both CMV infection and matching HLA type.

Findings and limits, study-wide: The cumulative frequency of public TCR beta families identified carriers of CMV plus the relevant HLA.

TCRdb re-called the reads with MiXCR, one entry per CDR3 protein. The sample lists about 310,000 distinct CDR3 sequences, 20% to 30% occurring once. This sample comprised cultured PBMCs, obtained from culture after CMV antigen stimulation. The chain joins TRBV7-8 to TRBJ1-5; D not certain. This receptor was taken from a human donor in good health (CMV status not recorded). Some clones in this sample may be carry-over from other donors' samples. CDR3 loop: CASSLEEQPQHF. The CDR3 bases are TGTGCCAGCAGCTTAGAAGAACAGCCCCAGCATTTT.